Listed below are T cell receptor beta chains from one sample, sequenced in a study of blood T cell repertoires in COVID-19. TCRdb's copy holds only in-frame clones and misses some; the assay was immunoSEQ multiplex PCR. Found here are over 150,000 clones, 80% to 85% of them singletons; the top ten hold approximately 2.9%. The sequenced sample consisted of peripheral blood. Receptor source: a woman aged 55-69 years with acute or convalescent COVID-19. The CDR3 runs from the conserved cysteine through the conserved F or W.

length	V	J	CDR3
11	TRBV28	TRBJ1-6	CASRGDSPLHF
15	TRBV5-1	TRBJ2-3	CASSYSGGSTDTQYF
14	TRBV5-5	TRBJ1-6	CASSFGYGGSPLHF
12	TRBV12-3/TRBV12-4	TRBJ2-5	CASSLPGLTQYF
13	TRBV9	TRBJ1-1	CASSPGGDTEAFF
14	TRBV6-1	TRBJ1-1	CASLGTGGHAEAFF
20	TRBV6-2/TRBV6-3	TRBJ2-4	CASSYSGQGAPSGAKNIQYF
13	TRBV11-3	TRBJ2-7	CASSLEPGDEQYF
16	TRBV6-4	TRBJ1-5	CASPRGRKSGNQPQHF
17	TRBV18	TRBJ1-5	CASSPRDRGGGNQPQHF
14	TRBV2	TRBJ2-7	CASSDRTTSYEQYF
14	TRBV9	TRBJ1-6	CASSVDRGNSPLHF
17	TRBV7-6	TRBJ1-3	CASSLGASGVSGNTIYF
15	TRBV24-1	TRBJ2-3	CATSDTDRITDTQYF
13	TRBV3-1/TRBV3-2	TRBJ1-1	CASSLGANTEAFF
15	TRBV10-1	TRBJ1-5	CASSEGSGGDQPQHF
12	TRBV12-3/TRBV12-4	TRBJ1-1	CASSFKNTEAFF
13	TRBV28	TRBJ1-2	CASSLFTNYGYTF
14	TRBV7-8	TRBJ2-7	CASSATGTVPGEYF
19	TRBV7-2	TRBJ2-7	CASSSLRTSGGPFHYEQYF
15	TRBV7-2	TRBJ2-3	CASRSDRGGTDTQYF
14	TRBV19	TRBJ2-2	CASSIVEGAGELFF
14	TRBV7-2	TRBJ1-1	CASSFWGGDTEAFF